Listed here are 7 T cell receptor beta chains from one sample, sequenced in a study of shared clonotypes between healthy human individuals. Sequencing was performed with immunoSEQ multiplex PCR; in TCRdb, only in-frame clones are kept and a portion is missing. Of about 2.3 million clones detected, approximately 95% appear once; the ten largest clones hold under 0.45%. The material sequenced was naive CD4+ T cells from PBMCs. Subset given: CD45RA+ positively selected. The receptors derive from a man between 18 and 35 years old in good health. Some clones in this sample may be carry-over from other donors' samples.

This chain links TRBV6-5 with TRBJ2-1; TRBD2 matches 10 bases. Trimming removed 8 bases from V and 6 bases from J; junction bases left unmatched: 7. CDR1 is MNHEY and CDR2 is SVGAGI in the germline V gene. The CDR3 loop spans 14 amino acids. This chain's CDR3 is CASQELAGTNEQFF. DNA of the CDR3: TGTGCCAGCCAGGAACTAGCGGGAACCAATGAGCAGTTCTTC.

The chain recombines TRBV19 with TRBJ2-1, with D maybe TRBD1 (5 bases). Trimming took off 6 bases at V and 4 bases at J, with 16 bases between the two ends. Germline V gives CDR1 LNHDA, CDR2 SQIVND (reference sequence). The CDR3 sequence is 15 residues long. CDR3 region: CASSNLRQKYNEQFF. CDR3 coding DNA: TGTGCCAGTAGCAACCTTCGACAGAAATACAATGAGCAGTTCTTC. The full variable domain, rest sourced from reference TRBV19 and TRBJ2-1, is DGGITQSPKYLFRKEGQNVTLSCEQNLNHDAMYWYRQDPGQGLRLIYYSQIVNDFQKGDIAEGYSVSREKKESFPLTVTSAQKNPTAFYLCASSNLRQKYNEQFFGPGTRLTVL.

In DNA form, the CDR3 reads TGTGCCAGCTCACCCAACGGGGGCCCCACAGATACGCAGTATTTT. Translation: CASSPNGGPTDTQYF. The gene calls are TRBV18 and TRBJ2-3, with D perhaps matching TRBD1 or TRBD2 (6 bases each). Looked up from germline, CDR1 is KGHSH and CDR2 is LQKENI. V shed 3 bases and J shed 2 bases, with 12 bases lying between them. The CDR3 is 15 residues long.

This rearrangement joins TRBV11-3 to TRBJ1-1; D call uncertain. There are 16 residues in the CDR3. Trimming shortened V by 5 bases and J by 1 base, and 17 bases separated the two germline ends. Germline assignment: CDR1 SGHNT and CDR2 YENEEA. The CDR3, as DNA: TGTGCCAGCAGCCCTCTAGGGCCAGAGGAGAACACTGAAGCTTTCTTT. Translating it yields CASSPLGPEENTEAFF.

This clone was recorded a few times. The chain recombines TRBV19 with TRBJ1-1, with 7 bases fitting TRBD1. The germline gives CDR1 LNHDA, CDR2 SQIVND (reference sequence). CDR3 length: 13 residues. V lost 6 bases, J lost 1 base, and 2 bases stayed unmatched. CDR3 nucleotide sequence: TGTGCCAGTAGCGACAGGGCGAACACTGAAGCTTTCTTT. It codes for CASSDRANTEAFF.

The J gene is TRBJ1-2, the V gene TRBV29-1; D is unresolved. Per germline, CDR1 SQVTM and CDR2 ANQGSEA. This CDR3 comprises 10 residues. V dropped 5 bases and J dropped 6 bases, with 7 bases sitting between them. The CDR3 protein is CSVFGDGYTF. CDR3 in DNA: TGCAGCGTTTTCGGTGATGGCTACACCTTC.

This rearrangement joins TRBV2 to TRBJ2-5, with TRBD2 matching 9 bases. The V gene's germline CDR1 is SNHLY and CDR2 FYNNEI. The ends lost 4 bases at V and 2 bases at J; junction bases unmatched: 5. CDR3 length: 15 residues. The CDR3 spells CASSALAGDQETQYF. The CDR3 DNA reads TGTGCCAGCAGTGCTTTAGCGGGAGATCAAGAGACCCAGTACTTC.